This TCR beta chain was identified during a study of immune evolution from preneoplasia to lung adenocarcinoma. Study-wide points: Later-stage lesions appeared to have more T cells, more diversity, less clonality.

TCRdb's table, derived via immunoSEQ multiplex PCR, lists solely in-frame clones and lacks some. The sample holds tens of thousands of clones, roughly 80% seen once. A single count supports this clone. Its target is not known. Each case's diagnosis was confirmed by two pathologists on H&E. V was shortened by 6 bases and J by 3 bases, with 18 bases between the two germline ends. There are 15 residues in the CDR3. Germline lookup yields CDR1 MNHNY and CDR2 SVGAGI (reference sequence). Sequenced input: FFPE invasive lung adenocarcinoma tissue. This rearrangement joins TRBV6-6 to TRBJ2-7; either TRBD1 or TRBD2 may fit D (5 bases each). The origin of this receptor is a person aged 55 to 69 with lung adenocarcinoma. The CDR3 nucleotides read TGTGCCAGCAGCCAAGCATTTGGGGGTCGCTACGAGCAGTACTTC. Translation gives CASSQAFGGRYEQYF.